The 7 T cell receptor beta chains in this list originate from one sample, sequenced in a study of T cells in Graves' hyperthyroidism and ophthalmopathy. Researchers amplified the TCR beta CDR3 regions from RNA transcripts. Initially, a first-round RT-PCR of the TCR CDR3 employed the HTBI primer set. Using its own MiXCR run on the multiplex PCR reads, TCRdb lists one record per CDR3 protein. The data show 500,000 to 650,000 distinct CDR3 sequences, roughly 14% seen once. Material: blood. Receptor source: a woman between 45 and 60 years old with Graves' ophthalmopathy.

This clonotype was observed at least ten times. The CDR3 loop reads CASSLGLAYYNEQFF. In DNA, the CDR3 is TGTGCCAGCAGTTTGGGACTAGCGTACTACAATGAGCAGTTCTTC. The chain recombines TRBV6-2 or TRBV6-3 with TRBJ2-1; 10 nucleotides align to TRBD2. Germline CDR1 is MNHEY and CDR2 is SVGEGT. The V and J ends lost 4 bases and 3 bases, in that order; junction bases with no gene match: 3. The CDR3 is 15 amino acids.

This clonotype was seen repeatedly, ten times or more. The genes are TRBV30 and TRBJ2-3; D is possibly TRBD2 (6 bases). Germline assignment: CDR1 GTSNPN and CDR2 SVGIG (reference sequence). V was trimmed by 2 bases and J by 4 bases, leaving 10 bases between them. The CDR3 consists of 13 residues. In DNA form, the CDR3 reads TGTGCCTGGAGTATGGGGGAGGCAGATACGCAGTATTTT. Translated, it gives CAWSMGEADTQYF.

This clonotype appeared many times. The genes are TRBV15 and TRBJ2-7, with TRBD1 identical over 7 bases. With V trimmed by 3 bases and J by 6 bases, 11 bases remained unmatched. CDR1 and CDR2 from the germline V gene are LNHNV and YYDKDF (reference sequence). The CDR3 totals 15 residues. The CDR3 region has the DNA TGTGCCACCAGCAGCCAACAGACAGGGAGAGGCGAGCAGTACTTC. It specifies CATSSQQTGRGEQYF.

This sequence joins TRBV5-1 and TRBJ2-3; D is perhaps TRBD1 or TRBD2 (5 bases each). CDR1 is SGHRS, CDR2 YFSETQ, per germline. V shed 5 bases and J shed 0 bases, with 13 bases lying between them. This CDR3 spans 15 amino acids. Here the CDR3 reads CASRGRATSTDTQYF. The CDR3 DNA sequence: TGCGCCAGCAGGGGGCGGGCTACTAGCACAGATACGCAGTATTTT. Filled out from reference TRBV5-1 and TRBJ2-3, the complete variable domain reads KAGVTQTPRYLIKTRGQQVTLSCSPISGHRSVSWYQQTPGQGLQFLFEYFSETQRNKGNFPGRFSGRQFSNSRSEMNVSTLELGDSALYLCASRGRATSTDTQYFGPGTRLTVL.

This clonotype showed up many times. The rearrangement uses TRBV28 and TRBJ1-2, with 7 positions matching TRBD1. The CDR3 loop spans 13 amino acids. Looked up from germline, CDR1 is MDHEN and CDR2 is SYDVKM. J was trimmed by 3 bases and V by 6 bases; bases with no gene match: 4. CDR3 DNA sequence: TGTGCCAGCAGCGACAGGGATTACTATGGCTACACCTTC. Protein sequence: CASSDRDYYGYTF.

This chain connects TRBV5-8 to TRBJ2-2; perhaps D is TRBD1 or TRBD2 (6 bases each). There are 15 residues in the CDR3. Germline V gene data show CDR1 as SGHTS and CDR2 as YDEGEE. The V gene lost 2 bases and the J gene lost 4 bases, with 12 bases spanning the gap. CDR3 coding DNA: TGTGCCAGCAGCTTCCTAGGGGGGAGCACCGGGGAGCTGTTTTTT. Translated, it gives CASSFLGGSTGELFF.

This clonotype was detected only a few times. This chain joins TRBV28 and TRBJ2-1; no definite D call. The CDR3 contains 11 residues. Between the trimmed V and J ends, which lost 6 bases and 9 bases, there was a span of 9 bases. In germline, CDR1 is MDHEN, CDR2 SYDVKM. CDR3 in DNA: TGTGCCAGCAGCCTCTATCCTGAGCAGTTCTTC. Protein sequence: CASSLYPEQFF.